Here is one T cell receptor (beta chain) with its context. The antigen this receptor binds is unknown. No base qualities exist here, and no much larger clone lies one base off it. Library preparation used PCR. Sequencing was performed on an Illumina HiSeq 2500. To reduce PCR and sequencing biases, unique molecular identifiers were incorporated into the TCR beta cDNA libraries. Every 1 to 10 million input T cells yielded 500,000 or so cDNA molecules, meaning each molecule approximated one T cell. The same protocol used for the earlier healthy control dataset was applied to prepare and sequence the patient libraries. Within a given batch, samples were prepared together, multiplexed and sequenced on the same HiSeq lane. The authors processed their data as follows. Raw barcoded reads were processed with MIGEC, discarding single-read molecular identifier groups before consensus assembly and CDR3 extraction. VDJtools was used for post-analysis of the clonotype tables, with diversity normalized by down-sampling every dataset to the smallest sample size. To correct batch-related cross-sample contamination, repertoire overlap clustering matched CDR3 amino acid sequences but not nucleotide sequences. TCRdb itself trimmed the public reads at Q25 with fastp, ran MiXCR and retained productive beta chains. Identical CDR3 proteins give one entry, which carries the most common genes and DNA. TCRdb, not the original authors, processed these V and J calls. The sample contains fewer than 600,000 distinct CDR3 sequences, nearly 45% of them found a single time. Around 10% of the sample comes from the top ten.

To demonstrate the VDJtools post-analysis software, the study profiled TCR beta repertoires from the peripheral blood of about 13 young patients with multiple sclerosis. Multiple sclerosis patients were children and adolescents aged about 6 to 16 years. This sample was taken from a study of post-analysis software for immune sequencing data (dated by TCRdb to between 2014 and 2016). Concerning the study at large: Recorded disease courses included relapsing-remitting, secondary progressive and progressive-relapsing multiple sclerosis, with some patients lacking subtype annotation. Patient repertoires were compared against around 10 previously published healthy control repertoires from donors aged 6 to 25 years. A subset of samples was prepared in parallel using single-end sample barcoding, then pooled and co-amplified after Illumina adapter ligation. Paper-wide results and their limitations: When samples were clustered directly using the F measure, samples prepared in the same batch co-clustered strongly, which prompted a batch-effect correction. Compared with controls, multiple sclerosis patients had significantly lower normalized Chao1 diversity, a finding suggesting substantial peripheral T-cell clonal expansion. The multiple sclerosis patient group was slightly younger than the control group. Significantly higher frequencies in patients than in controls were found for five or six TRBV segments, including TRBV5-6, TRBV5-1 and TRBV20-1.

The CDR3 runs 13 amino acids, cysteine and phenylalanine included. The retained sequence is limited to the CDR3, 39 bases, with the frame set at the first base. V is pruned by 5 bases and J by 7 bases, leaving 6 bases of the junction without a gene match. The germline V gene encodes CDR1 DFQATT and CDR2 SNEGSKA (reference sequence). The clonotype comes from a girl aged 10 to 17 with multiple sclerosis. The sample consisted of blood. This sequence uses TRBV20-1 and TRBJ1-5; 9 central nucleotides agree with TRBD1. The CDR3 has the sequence CSARTGVRQPQHF. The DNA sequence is TGCAGTGCTCGGACAGGGGTAAGACAGCCCCAGCATTTT.